The next 2 T cell receptor beta chains were all read from a single sample in a study of cytomegalovirus exposure and HLA in healthy donors. PCR primers comprised 60 Vbeta and 13 Jbeta primers. Profiling relied on immunoSEQ multiplex PCR, and the TCRdb table lists in-frame clones only, not all of them. The sample shows some 130,000 clones, around four fifths of them seen only once. The source material was PBMCs. Source of these receptors: a male donor in good health and CMV-seronegative.

The chain recombines TRBV4-2 with TRBJ1-3; 7 bases match TRBD1. The CDR3 is 17 amino acids. V gave up 1 base and J gave up 2 bases; unmatched junction bases: 8. Germline CDR1 reads LGHNA; CDR2 reads YNFKEQ. The CDR3 coding sequence is TGTGCCAGCAGCCAAGTAGGGGGCAGGGGCGCTGGAAACACCATATATTTT. Translating gives CASSQVGGRGAGNTIYF.

This chain connects TRBV9 to TRBJ2-4; 9 bases agree with TRBD1. J was trimmed by 7 bases and V by 3 bases; bases with no gene match: 8. This CDR3 contains 15 residues. In germline, CDR1 is SGDLS, CDR2 YYNGEE. The CDR3 sequence: CASSAWDRESNIQYF. The DNA of the CDR3 is TGTGCCAGCAGCGCTTGGGACAGGGAGTCGAACATTCAGTACTTC.